This is a list of T cell receptor beta chains from one sample in a study of blood T cell repertoires in COVID-19. TCRdb keeps only in-frame clones here, not all; method: immunoSEQ multiplex PCR. The table records 220,000 or so clones, around 83% of them present only once. Material for sequencing was peripheral blood. Receptors were obtained from a man aged 45 to 65 who had recovered from COVID-19. The CDR3 runs from the conserved cysteine through the conserved F or W. The D gene is left open where the match is weak. The listing skips clone size in some rows; elsewhere it reads once, few, many or a size class.

TRBJ2-7	TRBD2	TRBV5-1	-	CASSRSGPYEQYF	TGCGCCAGCAGCCGTAGCGGGCCCTACGAGCAGTACTTC
TRBJ1-1	TRBD1	TRBV7-8	-	CASSLQGATEAFF	TGTGCCAGCAGCTTACAGGGGGCGACTGAAGCTTTCTTT
TRBJ2-1	-	TRBV7-2	-	CASSLAARMMRGHEQFF	TGTGCCAGCAGCTTAGCGGCCCGAATGATGAGAGGGCATGAGCAGTTCTTC
TRBJ2-7	TRBD2	TRBV19	-	CASSSSGRGYEQYF	TGTGCCAGTAGTAGCAGCGGGAGAGGGTACGAGCAGTACTTC
TRBJ2-6	-	TRBV4-1	few	CASSQDYSSGANVLTF	TGCGCCAGCAGCCAAGATTATTCTTCTGGGGCCAACGTCCTGACTTTC
TRBJ1-3	-	TRBV9	-	CASSLKSSGNTIYF	TGTGCCAGCAGTTTAAAGAGCTCTGGAAACACCATATATTTT
TRBJ2-5	TRBD2	TRBV2	-	CASSVAGTMGKYQETQYF	TGTGCCAGCAGTGTGGCAGGGACTATGGGTAAGTACCAAGAGACCCAGTACTTC
TRBJ2-7	-	TRBV27	-	CASSFWSQGQYEQYF	TGTGCCAGCAGTTTCTGGTCCCAGGGTCAGTACGAGCAGTACTTC
TRBJ1-4	-	TRBV18	-	CASSPGAGEKLFF	TGTGCCAGCTCACCAGGGGCCGGTGAAAAACTGTTTTTT
TRBJ1-5	TRBD1	TRBV20-1	-	CSASLRQGDFKFGSQPQHF	TGCAGTGCTAGTCTCAGACAGGGGGACTTCAAATTTGGCAGTCAGCCCCAGCATTTT
TRBJ2-7	TRBD2	TRBV7-9	-	CASSSGLAVHEQYF	TGTGCCAGCAGCTCCGGACTAGCGGTCCACGAGCAGTACTTC
TRBJ1-2	TRBD1	TRBV28	-	CASSTGQGLYGYTF	TGTGCCAGCAGCACAGGACAGGGTCTCTATGGCTACACCTTC
TRBJ2-7	-	TRBV18	-	CASSLDSSSYEQYF	TGTGCCAGCTCCCTAGACTCCAGCTCCTACGAGCAGTACTTC
TRBJ2-2	TRBD2	TRBV6-1	-	CASSDVSGKVGTGELFF	TGTGCCAGCAGTGATGTGAGCGGGAAGGTTGGCACCGGGGAGCTGTTTTTT
TRBJ2-3	TRBD2	TRBV10-3	-	CAISEWGLVADTQYF	TGTGCCATCAGTGAGTGGGGACTAGTCGCAGATACGCAGTATTTT
TRBJ2-7	TRBD2	TRBV27	-	CASSLDRLACYEQYF	TGTGCCAGCAGTCTGGACAGACTAGCGTGTTACGAGCAGTACTTC
TRBJ2-1	-	TRBV7-9	-	CASSTTTGYNEQFF	TGTGCCAGCAGCACCACTACAGGGTACAATGAGCAGTTCTTC
TRBJ2-3	TRBD2	TRBV28	-	CASSVAGTYTDTQYF	TGTGCCAGCAGCGTAGCGGGGACTTACACAGATACGCAGTATTTT
TRBJ1-2	-	TRBV7-9	-	CASSFEGLNYGYTF	TGTGCCAGCAGCTTTGAGGGACTCAACTATGGCTACACCTTC
TRBJ2-7	-	TRBV19	once	CASSHGEAYEQYF	TGTGCCAGTAGCCACGGGGAGGCCTACGAGCAGTACTTC
TRBJ1-5	-	TRBV16	once	CASRAGGSNQPQHF	TGTGCCAGCAGGGCTGGGGGGAGCAATCAGCCCCAGCATTTT
TRBJ1-5	-	TRBV6-5	-	CASSFSGQPQHF	TGTGCCAGCAGTTTTTCGGGGCAGCCCCAGCATTTT
TRBJ2-1	-	TRBV19	-	CATRGLAAADEQFF	TGTGCCACCCGGGGGCTAGCGGCAGCCGATGAGCAGTTCTTC
TRBJ1-5	TRBD1	TRBV19	-	CASSTTRTGVANQPQHF	TGTGCCAGTAGTACAACAAGAACAGGGGTGGCCAATCAGCCCCAGCATTTT
TRBJ1-6	TRBD1	TRBV7-9	-	CASSSPSGGRNSPLHF	TGTGCCAGCAGTTCCCCGTCAGGGGGAAGGAATTCACCCCTCCACTTT
TRBJ2-7	-	TRBV6-2/TRBV6-3	-	CASSSSGRPYEQYF	TGTGCCAGCAGTTCCTCGGGGCGGCCCTACGAGCAGTACTTC
TRBJ1-1	-	TRBV15	-	CATSRPTGTSWNTEAFF	TGTGCCACCAGCAGACCTACTGGGACATCATGGAACACTGAAGCTTTCTTT
TRBJ1-6	TRBD1	TRBV27	-	CASRETGGGSPLHF	TGTGCCAGCAGAGAAACAGGGGGCGGGTCACCCCTCCACTTT
TRBJ1-6	TRBD1	TRBV28	-	CASRKDRDSLYNSPLHF	TGTGCCAGCAGAAAGGACAGGGACTCCCTCTATAATTCACCCCTCCACTTT
TRBJ2-7	TRBD2	TRBV27	few	CASSLAGAYEQYF	TGTGCCAGCAGTTTAGCGGGGGCCTACGAGCAGTACTTC
TRBJ2-3	-	TRBV7-8	few	CASSAKIQGLVEGTDTQYF	TGTGCCAGCAGCGCCAAAATCCAGGGACTTGTCGAAGGGACAGATACGCAGTATTTT
TRBJ1-2	-	TRBV7-9	-	CASSHSGVDGYTF	TGTGCCAGCAGCCACTCGGGGGTCGACGGCTACACCTTC
TRBJ2-3	-	TRBV5-8	-	CASSPGVGAADTQYF	TGTGCCAGCAGTCCCGGGGTGGGAGCGGCAGATACGCAGTATTTT
TRBJ2-1	TRBD1	TRBV2	-	CASSPDRWNNEQFF	TGTGCCAGCAGTCCGGACAGGTGGAACAATGAGCAGTTCTTC
TRBJ1-1	-	TRBV12-3/TRBV12-4	-	CASSSSTAEAFF	TGTGCCAGCAGTAGCTCGACAGCTGAAGCTTTCTTT
TRBJ1-1	TRBD1	TRBV28	once	CASSLSTTGARWAFF	TGTGCCAGCAGTTTAAGCACGACAGGGGCGAGGTGGGCTTTCTTT
TRBJ1-2	-	TRBV29-1	-	CSVESRGYGYTF	TGCAGCGTTGAGTCCAGGGGCTATGGCTACACCTTC
TRBJ2-1	-	TRBV14	-	CASSQDITGVSEQFF	TGTGCCAGCAGCCAAGATATTACGGGAGTCAGTGAGCAGTTCTTC
TRBJ1-3	TRBD1	TRBV3-1/TRBV3-2	-	CASSQWQGATGNTIYF	TGTGCCAGCAGCCAATGGCAGGGGGCAACTGGAAACACCATATATTTT
TRBJ1-5	-	TRBV28	-	CASSLAGGRNQPQHF	TGTGCCAGCAGTTTGGCCGGGGGGCGCAATCAGCCCCAGCATTTT
TRBJ2-1	TRBD2	TRBV5-4	few	CASSPGGGRTSYNEQFF	TGTGCCAGCAGCCCCGGGGGGGGGAGGACTTCCTACAATGAGCAGTTCTTC
TRBJ1-2	-	TRBV9	-	CASSVTSNYGYTF	TGTGCCAGCAGCGTAACCAGTAACTATGGCTACACCTTC
TRBJ2-7	TRBD2	TRBV27	-	CASSLINLAGAYEQYF	TGTGCCAGCAGTTTAATAAACCTAGCGGGAGCCTACGAGCAGTACTTC
TRBJ2-1	-	TRBV3-1/TRBV3-2	-	CASSRDYLSYNEQFF	TGTGCCAGCAGCCGAGACTATCTCTCCTACAATGAGCAGTTCTTC
TRBJ1-2	-	TRBV18	-	CASSPDSSTDGYTF	TGTGCCAGCTCACCGGACAGCTCAACGGATGGCTACACCTTC
TRBJ1-1	TRBD1	TRBV3-1/TRBV3-2	few	CASSRQGRTEAFF	TGTGCCAGCAGCCGACAGGGACGAACTGAAGCTTTCTTT
TRBJ2-7	TRBD1	TRBV18	-	CASSPTGTSYEQYF	TGTGCCAGCTCACCGACAGGGACCTCCTACGAGCAGTACTTC
TRBJ2-7	-	TRBV28	-	CASSTPGTGDYEQYF	TGTGCCAGCAGTACTCCCGGGACGGGGGACTACGAGCAGTACTTC
TRBJ2-1	-	TRBV10-1	-	CASSPDSYNEQFF	TGCGCCAGCAGTCCGGACAGCTACAATGAGCAGTTCTTC
TRBJ2-3	-	TRBV10-3	-	CAISVEGLGSDTQYF	TGTGCCATCAGTGTCGAGGGATTGGGATCAGATACGCAGTATTTT
TRBJ2-1	TRBD2	TRBV28	-	CASLGTSGGSYNEQFF	TGTGCCAGCCTCGGGACTAGCGGGGGGTCCTACAATGAGCAGTTCTTC
TRBJ2-7	TRBD2	TRBV7-2	-	CASSLGTSGSYEQYF	TGTGCCAGCAGCCTCGGGACTAGCGGTTCCTACGAGCAGTACTTC
TRBJ1-5	-	TRBV5-1	-	CASSLADRTHSNQPQHF	TGCGCCAGCAGCTTGGCCGATAGAACTCATAGCAATCAGCCCCAGCATTTT
TRBJ2-2	TRBD2	TRBV7-8	-	CASSLESGTSGRFVELFF	TGTGCCAGCAGCTTAGAATCCGGGACTAGCGGGAGATTCGTGGAGCTGTTTTTT
TRBJ1-2	TRBD1	TRBV3-1/TRBV3-2	-	CASSQSRGHGYTF	TGTGCCAGCAGCCAATCCAGGGGGCATGGCTACACCTTC
TRBJ1-3	-	TRBV19	once	CASSTQVGNTIYF	TGTGCCAGTAGTACGCAGGTCGGAAACACCATATATTTT
TRBJ1-2	TRBD1	TRBV6-5	once	CASSYSTGDGVDGYTF	TGTGCCAGCAGTTACTCGACAGGGGACGGAGTGGATGGCTACACCTTC
TRBJ1-4	TRBD1	TRBV7-9	-	CASSPGTGTEKLFF	TGTGCCAGCAGCCCCGGGACAGGGACTGAAAAACTGTTTTTT
TRBJ1-3	-	TRBV5-5	few	CASSLATGSGNTIYF	TGTGCCAGCAGCTTGGCCACCGGCTCTGGAAACACCATATATTTT